A single sample is the source of the 7 T cell receptor beta chains below, sequenced in a study of blood T cells in healthy people across ages. PCR was performed a second time for roughly 7 to 11 cycles using a sample-barcoded 5' primer and a J-beta primer mix. TCRdb analysed the 5' RACE reads with MiXCR anew, one entry per CDR3 protein. The data contain about 1,600,000 distinct CDR3 sequences, approximately 42% of them singletons. Sequenced: blood. These receptors were obtained from a woman in her late teens or twenties in good health.

The rearrangement links TRBV7-3 to TRBJ2-1; D not certain. The V gene lost 5 bases and the J gene lost 0 bases, with 11 bases spanning the gap. The CDR3 covers 15 residues. Germline assignment: CDR1 SGHTA and CDR2 FQGTGA. The CDR3 loop reads CASSPVLSSYNEQFF. CDR3 DNA: TGTGCCAGCAGCCCCGTGCTGAGCTCCTACAATGAGCAGTTCTTC.

This chain uses TRBV5-8 with TRBJ2-3; tentatively, D is TRBD1 or TRBD2 (6 bases each). The CDR3 runs to 16 residues. V was clipped by 2 bases and J by 6 bases, with 19 bases between them. Germline V lookup: CDR1 SGHTS, CDR2 YDEGEE. CDR3 region: CASSFQRGPMNDTQYF. In DNA form, the CDR3 reads TGTGCCAGCAGCTTCCAACGGGGGCCTATGAACGATACGCAGTATTTT.

This clonotype was recorded many times. The chain recombines TRBV7-2 with TRBJ1-2; 8 nucleotides line up with TRBD1. The CDR3 is 13 residues long. Germline-derived CDR1 and CDR2 are SGHTA and FQGNSA. After removal of 6 bases from V and 3 bases from J, the junction contained 3 bases not matched to a gene. In DNA form, the CDR3 reads TGTGCCAGCAGTCAGGGGGCGGACTATGGCTACACCTTC. As protein: CASSQGADYGYTF.

The chain is built from TRBV25-1 and TRBJ1-2; D not resolved. The CDR3 totals 14 residues. Trimming left V 5 bases short and J 8 bases short, with 18 bases between. CDR1 is MGHDK and CDR2 is SYGVNS in the germline V gene. The DNA of the CDR3 is TGTGCCAGCAGTTCTGTTTCGGGCAGTAGGGGCTACACCTTC. Protein product: CASSSVSGSRGYTF.

The chain carries TRBV20-1 and TRBJ2-1, with TRBD2 matching 7 bases. CDR3 size: 14 residues. The V segment lost 4 bases and the J segment 8 bases; nucleotides outside the gene matches: 11. Germline values: CDR1 DFQATT, CDR2 SNEGSKA (reference sequence). DNA for the CDR3: TGCAGTGCTAATCGTCCCGGGAGGTACGATGAGCAGTTCTTC. Its translation is CSANRPGRYDEQFF.

This clonotype was detected many times. The chain recombines TRBV4-1 with TRBJ2-7; 12 bases fit TRBD2. J lost 4 bases, V lost 3 bases, and 4 bases had no gene match. Germline V gene sequence: CDR1 MGHRA, CDR2 YSYEKL. CDR3 length: 15 residues. CDR3 loop: CASSHGLAGLYEQYF. As DNA, the CDR3 is TGCGCCAGCAGCCACGGACTAGCGGGATTGTACGAGCAGTACTTC.

The chain carries TRBV6-6 and TRBJ2-1; 7 bases are shared with TRBD2. Germline V gene sequence: CDR1 MNHNY, CDR2 SVGAGI (reference sequence). Unmatched junction bases numbered 1, after V lost 0 bases and J lost 5 bases. This CDR3 comprises 14 residues. CDR3 DNA sequence: TGTGCCAGCAGTTACTCGCGGGAGAACAATGAGCAGTTCTTC. Translated, it gives CASSYSRENNEQFF.